Presented here are 29 T cell receptor beta chains from one specimen sequenced in a study of identical twins. One entry per CDR3 protein results from TCRdb running MiXCR on the 5' RACE reads. This table holds about 220,000 distinct CDR3 sequences, about 7.5% found once. Another study also made use of these data, one on yellow fever vaccine responses in identical twins.

The sequenced sample consisted of memory (CD45RO+) T cells sorted from blood. Every receptor here comes from a young woman in good health.

This clonotype was recorded many times. This sequence joins TRBV20-1 and TRBJ2-7; a possible D gene is TRBD2 (6 bases). The V and J ends lost 7 bases and 1 base respectively, with 14 bases between them. Germline lookup yields CDR1 DFQATT and CDR2 SNEGSKA (reference sequence). The CDR3 covers 13 residues. The CDR3 spells CSVPGLSSYEQYF. CDR3 DNA sequence: TGCAGTGTTCCGGGACTTTCTTCCTACGAGCAGTACTTC.

This clonotype was observed many times. The V call is TRBV9, the J call TRBJ2-7; tentative D call: TRBD1 (6 bases). V dropped 4 bases and J dropped 0 bases, with 11 bases sitting between them. The length of the CDR3 is 14 residues. Germline CDR1 is SGDLS and CDR2 is YYNGEE. DNA for the CDR3: TGTGCCAGCAGCCCAGGACAGAGCTCCTACGAGCAGTACTTC. Its translation: CASSPGQSSYEQYF.

This clonotype was counted a few times. A read error may produce the germline difference seen at one junction end. The chain uses TRBV6-2 or TRBV6-3 and TRBJ2-7; D possibly corresponds to TRBD2 (7 bases). The V gene's germline CDR1 is MNHEY and CDR2 SVGEGT. The CDR3 length is 14 residues. The CDR3 protein is CASSYSAGDYEQYF. CDR3 DNA sequence: TGTGCCAGCAGTTACTCGGCAGGGGACTACGAGCAGTATTTC.

This clonotype was counted many times. In DNA, the CDR3 is TGTGCCAGCAGTTGGGGACAGACTGCAACTAATGAAAAACTGTTTTTT. It codes for CASSWGQTATNEKLFF. The rearrangement links TRBV12-3 or TRBV12-4 to TRBJ1-4; 7 nucleotides align to TRBD1. The CDR3 has 16 residues. With V trimmed by 4 bases and J by 0 bases, 5 bases remained unmatched.

The CDR3 DNA follows: TGTGCCAACAGCCGAAAAAGGGGGCTAGGGGCCAACGTCCTGACTTTC. Protein: CANSRKRGLGANVLTF. The V and J genes are TRBV12-3 or TRBV12-4 and TRBJ2-6; 7 nucleotides agree with TRBD1. This CDR3 has 16 amino acids. V dropped 10 bases and J dropped 4; count of bases not matched to a gene: 13.

This clonotype was counted only a few times. J is TRBJ2-4 and V is TRBV28; 8 nucleotides match TRBD1. Germline V gives CDR1 MDHEN, CDR2 SYDVKM. CDR3 size: 16 residues. V shed 6 bases, J shed 1 base, and the junction held 8 bases outside the gene matches. CDR3: CASSATGDGAKNIQYF. In DNA, the CDR3 is TGTGCCAGCAGCGCGACAGGGGACGGGGCCAAAAACATTCAGTACTTC.

This clonotype was counted between two and nine times. V and J are TRBV6-2 or TRBV6-3 and TRBJ2-7; possible D gene TRBD2, 5 bases. Germline assignment: CDR1 MNHEY and CDR2 SVGEGT. The CDR3 has 16 residues. The V and J ends lost 4 bases and 0 bases respectively, with 16 bases between them. The CDR3 nucleotides are TGTGCCAGCAGTTCCCACTGGACTGCCGCCTCCTACGAGCAGTACTTC. This codes for CASSSHWTAASYEQYF.

In its sample, this clonotype was seen a few times. The chain uses TRBV5-4 and TRBJ2-1; 11 nucleotides line up with TRBD2. Trimming at V came to 2 bases and at J to 7 bases, leaving 14 bases not matched to a gene. Germline CDR1 reads SGHNT; CDR2 reads YYREEE (reference sequence). The CDR3 length is 18 residues. CDR3 coding DNA: TGTGCCAGCAGCTTTCTAGCGGGGGGTCTTGGTACGAAAAATGAGCAGTTCTTC. This encodes CASSFLAGGLGTKNEQFF.

V is TRBV20-1 and J is TRBJ2-5; D gene ambiguous. This CDR3 contains 11 residues. V lost 4 bases to trimming and J lost 5 bases, with 8 bases between them. CDR1 is DFQATT, CDR2 SNEGSKA, per germline (reference sequence). CDR3 sequence: CSATNRETQYF. CDR3 sequence (DNA): TGCAGTGCTACCAATAGGGAGACCCAGTACTTC.

This clonotype showed up many times. The rearrangement uses TRBV15 and TRBJ2-1; a possible D gene is TRBD2 (5 bases). The germline V gene has CDR1 LNHNV and CDR2 YYDKDF (reference sequence). V was trimmed by 0 bases and J by 0 bases, leaving 6 bases between them. The CDR3 has 15 amino acids. The CDR3 bases are TGTGCCACCAGCAGAGAGGGGAGCTCCTACAATGAGCAGTTCTTC. Encoded protein: CATSREGSSYNEQFF. Using reference TRBV15 and TRBJ2-1 for the parts outside the CDR3, the full variable domain is DAMVIQNPRYQVTQFGKPVTLSCSQTLNHNVMYWYQQKSSQAPKLLFHYYDKDFNNEADTPDNFQSRRPNTSFCFLDIRSPGLGDTAMYLCATSREGSSYNEQFFGPGTRLTVL.

This clonotype was observed at least ten times. This chain uses TRBV20-1 with TRBJ2-7; 8 bases line up with TRBD2. The CDR3 extends over 15 amino acids. Germline trimming cut 4 bases from V and 3 bases from J; bases unmatched to any gene: 11. The germline V gene has CDR1 DFQATT and CDR2 SNEGSKA (reference sequence). Here the CDR3 reads CSANMGSGGNYEQYF. CDR3 DNA: TGCAGTGCTAATATGGGGAGCGGGGGAAACTACGAGCAGTACTTC.

This clonotype has ten or more counts. The chain is built from TRBV20-1 and TRBJ1-5; TRBD1 matches 10 bases. The CDR3 sequence is 15 residues long. Germline CDR1 is DFQATT and CDR2 is SNEGSKA (reference sequence). V trimming: 1 base; J trimming: 2 bases; junction bases outside the gene matches: 2. CDR3 nucleotides: TGCAGTGCTAGAGGGGACAGGGGACGCAATCAGCCCCAGCATTTT. It codes for CSARGDRGRNQPQHF.

The J gene is TRBJ1-5, the V gene TRBV6-1; D not resolved. This CDR3 is built from 14 residues. V dropped 3 bases and J dropped 0 bases, with 6 bases sitting between them. The germline gives CDR1 MNHNS, CDR2 SASEGT. CDR3 nucleotides: TGTGCCAGCAGTGAGTACCGTAGCAATCAGCCCCAGCATTTT. It is translated as CASSEYRSNQPQHF.

This clonotype has just a few counts. V gene TRBV5-8 combines with J gene TRBJ1-5, with TRBD1 matching 10 bases. Germline CDR1 SGHTS, CDR2 YDEGEE. This CDR3 contains 15 residues. V gave up 4 bases and J gave up 3 bases; unmatched junction bases: 4. CDR3 loop: CASSQGQGINQPQHF. Here the CDR3 DNA reads TGTGCCAGCAGCCAGGGACAGGGGATCAATCAGCCCCAGCATTTT. The variable domain in full, with the rest retrieved from reference TRBV5-8 and TRBJ1-5, is EAGVTQSPTHLIKTRGQQATLRCSPISGHTSVYWYQQALGLGLQFLLWYDEGEERNRGNFPPRFSGRQFPNYSSELNVNALELEDSALYLCASSQGQGINQPQHFGDGTRLSIL.

This clonotype came up many times. The rearrangement joins TRBV4-2 to TRBJ2-2; D is uncertain. V lost 0 bases and J 2 bases, leaving 7 bases between the germline ends. This CDR3 has 15 residues. Germline V lookup: CDR1 LGHNA, CDR2 YNFKEQ. In nucleotides, the CDR3 is TGTGCCAGCAGCCAAGAAATAGAAAACACCGGGGAGCTGTTTTTT. It encodes CASSQEIENTGELFF.

This clonotype was recorded at least ten times. The chain joins TRBV5-1 to TRBJ1-6; 7 positions agree with TRBD1. Germline CDR1 reads SGHRS; CDR2 reads YFSETQ. V gave up 0 bases and J gave up 8 bases; unmatched junction bases: 2. This CDR3 is built from 14 residues. Here the CDR3 DNA reads TGCGCCAGCAGCTTGGGGACAGGAGATTCACCCCTCCACTTT. This encodes CASSLGTGDSPLHF.

This clonotype was counted many times. CDR3 sequence (DNA): TGTGCCAGCACCAACTCTCCGGGGGCCGGCAGGATCTACAATGAGCAGTTCTTC. Translation gives CASTNSPGAGRIYNEQFF. The chain combines TRBV28 with TRBJ2-1; the D gene could be TRBD1 or TRBD2 (6 bases each). Germline lookup yields CDR1 MDHEN and CDR2 SYDVKM. Trimming stripped 7 bases from V and 3 bases from J, with 25 bases between. The CDR3 covers 18 residues.

This clonotype appeared many times. CDR3 region: CASSWGTIGTYEQYF. In DNA form, the CDR3 reads TGTGCCAGCAGCTGGGGGACGATCGGCACCTACGAGCAGTACTTC. The gene calls are TRBV28 and TRBJ2-7, with D perhaps assigned TRBD1 or TRBD2 (5 bases each). This CDR3 is built from 15 residues. V shed 6 bases and J shed 2 bases, with 17 bases lying between them. Looked up from germline, CDR1 is MDHEN and CDR2 is SYDVKM.

Only a few counts were recorded for this clonotype. This chain connects TRBV7-6 to TRBJ2-3; 7 positions match TRBD2. Germline loops: CDR1 SGHVS, CDR2 FNYEAQ. This CDR3 has 18 amino acids. V dropped 5 bases and J dropped 0; count of bases not matched to a gene: 14. The DNA for the CDR3 is TGTGCCAGCAGCCAACGCCCCTCTAGCGGATTAAGCACAGATACGCAGTATTTT. Translated, it gives CASSQRPSSGLSTDTQYF.

This clonotype has just a few counts. The rearrangement uses TRBV9 and TRBJ2-6; D gene ambiguous. The CDR3 contains 13 residues. V was cut by 0 bases and J by 3 bases, with 1 base left in between. Germline CDR1 SGDLS, CDR2 YYNGEE. This CDR3 is CASSVVGANVLTF. CDR3 coding DNA: TGTGCCAGCAGCGTAGTTGGGGCCAACGTCCTGACTTTC. The entire variable domain, with the rest obtained from reference TRBV9 and TRBJ2-6, is as follows: DSGVTQTPKHLITATGQRVTLRCSPRSGDLSVYWYQQSLDQGLQFLIQYYNGEERAKGNILERFSAQQFPDLHSELNLSSLELGDSALYFCASSVVGANVLTFGAGSRLTVL.

This clonotype was seen more than once but under ten times. The chain couples TRBV6-2 or TRBV6-3 to TRBJ2-1, with TRBD2 matching over 7 bases. J lost 6 bases, V lost 2 bases, and 7 bases had no gene match. CDR1 and CDR2 (germline): MNHEY, SVGEGT. The CDR3 consists of 15 residues. The CDR3 region is CASSYSGDPGNEQFF. The CDR3 coding sequence is TGTGCCAGCAGTTACAGCGGGGACCCGGGCAATGAGCAGTTCTTC.

There are a few counts of this clonotype. The chain couples TRBV7-8 to TRBJ2-7; 7 positions agree with TRBD1. The CDR3 is made up of 14 amino acids. The junction had 8 bases not matched to a gene; V was cut back by 5 bases and J by 4 bases. Germline V gene sequence: CDR1 SGHVS, CDR2 FQNEAQ. CDR3 sequence reads: CASSADRVDYEQYF. The CDR3 coding sequence is TGTGCCAGCAGCGCCGACAGGGTAGATTACGAGCAGTACTTC. The whole variable domain, remainder taken from reference TRBV7-8 and TRBJ2-7, is GAGVSQSPRYKVAKRGQDVALRCDPISGHVSLFWYQQALGQGPEFLTYFQNEAQLDKSGLPSDRFFAERPEGSVSTLKIQRTQQEDSAVYLCASSADRVDYEQYFGPGTRLTVT.

This clonotype was seen at least ten times. The chain carries TRBV4-3 and TRBJ2-3; 9 bases are a match to TRBD2. This CDR3 has 17 residues. Germline V CDR1 and CDR2: LGHNA, YSLEER. J lost 7 bases, V lost 0 bases, and 11 bases had no gene match. CDR3 sequence (DNA): TGCGCCAGCAGCCAAGATAGGGTTGGTAGCGGGAGCTATACGCAGTATTTT. Amino acid sequence: CASSQDRVGSGSYTQYF.

This clonotype was seen repeatedly, ten times or more. The genes are TRBV11-2 and TRBJ2-1, with 7 bases identical to TRBD2. With 4 bases clipped from V and 10 bases from J, the junction kept 10 bases outside the gene matches. CDR1 and CDR2 (germline): SGHAT, FQNNGV. This CDR3 is 14 amino acids long. The CDR3 loop reads CASSYSGGAGEQFF. The CDR3 coding sequence is TGTGCCAGCAGCTACTCCGGAGGAGCGGGAGAGCAGTTCTTC.

This clonotype appeared many times. This chain joins TRBV7-3 and TRBJ1-6, with no clear D. Trimming took 3 bases from V and 5 from J, leaving 5 bases between them. From germline, CDR1 is SGHTA and CDR2 FQGTGA. The CDR3 totals 13 residues. CDR3 coding DNA: TGTGCCAGCAGCTTTCAGAATAATTCACCCCTCCACTTT. This translates into CASSFQNNSPLHF.

Only a few counts were recorded for this clonotype. This chain joins TRBV28 and TRBJ2-4; no clear D gene. Between the trimmed V and J ends, which lost 1 base and 1 base, there was a span of 14 bases. Germline V lookup: CDR1 MDHEN, CDR2 SYDVKM. The CDR3 has 17 residues. The CDR3 spells CASSLFGTRFAKNIQYF. CDR3 DNA: TGTGCCAGCAGTTTATTTGGCACCCGGTTCGCCAAAAACATTCAGTACTTC.

This chain joins TRBV15 and TRBJ1-1; no reliable D call. V lost 5 bases and J 4 bases, leaving 11 bases between the germline ends. There are 13 residues in the CDR3. Per the germline V gene, CDR1 is LNHNV and CDR2 is YYDKDF (reference sequence). The CDR3 DNA follows: TGTGCCACCAGCGCATCACTTGGCACTGAAGCTTTCTTT. Its protein product is CATSASLGTEAFF.

This clonotype was seen at least ten times. The chain joins TRBV28 to TRBJ2-7; perhaps TRBD1 as D (6 bases). The CDR3 is 18 amino acids. V gave up 3 bases and J gave up 7 bases, with 28 bases separating them. Germline V gives CDR1 MDHEN, CDR2 SYDVKM. This chain's CDR3 is CASSLRAGATLNSWEQYF. Written as DNA, the CDR3 is TGTGCCAGCAGTTTGCGGGCAGGGGCAACCCTAAATTCCTGGGAGCAGTACTTC.

This chain uses TRBV5-4 with TRBJ2-3, with 12 bases aligning to TRBD2. Germline V gene sequence: CDR1 SGHNT, CDR2 YYREEE (reference sequence). The length of the CDR3 is 17 residues. Unmatched junction bases numbered 8, after V lost 1 base and J lost 5 bases. In DNA form, the CDR3 reads TGTGCCAGCAGCTTGTTTCTAGCGGGGGGGCAGAGAGATACGCAGTATTTT. It codes for CASSLFLAGGQRDTQYF.